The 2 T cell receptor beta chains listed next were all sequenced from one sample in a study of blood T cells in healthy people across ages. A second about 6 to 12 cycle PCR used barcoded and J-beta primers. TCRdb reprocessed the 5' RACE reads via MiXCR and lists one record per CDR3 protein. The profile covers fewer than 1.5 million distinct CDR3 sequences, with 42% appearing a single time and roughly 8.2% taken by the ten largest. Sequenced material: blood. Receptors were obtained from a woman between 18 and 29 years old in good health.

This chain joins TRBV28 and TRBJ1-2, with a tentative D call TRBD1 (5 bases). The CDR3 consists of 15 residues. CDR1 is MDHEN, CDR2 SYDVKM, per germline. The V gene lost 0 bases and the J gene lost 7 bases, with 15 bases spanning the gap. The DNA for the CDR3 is TGTGCCAGCAGTTTATGGTCCGGGGGAAGTATTGGCTACACCTTC. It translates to CASSLWSGGSIGYTF.

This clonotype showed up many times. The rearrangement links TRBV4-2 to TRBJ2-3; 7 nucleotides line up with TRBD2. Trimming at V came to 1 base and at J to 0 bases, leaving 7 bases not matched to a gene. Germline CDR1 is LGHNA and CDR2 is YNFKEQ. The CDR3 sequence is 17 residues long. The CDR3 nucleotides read TGTGCCAGCAGCCAAGTTTCCCAGCGGGGTAGCACAGATACGCAGTATTTT. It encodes CASSQVSQRGSTDTQYF.